Presented here are 20 T cell receptor beta chains from one specimen sequenced in a study of blood T cell repertoires in COVID-19. TCRdb's copy holds only in-frame clones and misses some; the assay was immunoSEQ multiplex PCR. Counted here are roughly 150,000 clones, around 89% occurring once; the ten biggest clones make up about 28%. The material sequenced was peripheral blood. The receptors here all came from a human donor in a cohort sampled during active COVID-19.

The chain joins TRBV18 to TRBJ1-1, with D uncertain. Germline V gene lookup returns CDR1 KGHSH and CDR2 LQKENI. V was cut by 3 bases and J by 2 bases, with 13 bases left in between. This CDR3 has 15 residues. The CDR3 is CASSPLKPGNTEAFF. The CDR3 coding sequence is TGTGCCAGCTCACCGCTCAAACCGGGTAACACTGAAGCTTTCTTT.

The gene calls are TRBV10-3 and TRBJ1-1; 7 nucleotides line up with TRBD1. Germline V gene sequence: CDR1 ENHRY, CDR2 SYGVKD. The CDR3 runs 14 residues. After removal of 7 bases from V and 1 base from J, the junction contained 6 bases not matched to a gene. The CDR3 DNA reads as TGTGCCATCACTCAAGGGGGCGGGAACACTGAAGCTTTCTTT. This gives the protein CAITQGGGNTEAFF.

The V and J genes are TRBV7-6 and TRBJ2-5, with 8 bases aligning to TRBD1. CDR3 length equals 14 residues. V lost 1 base, J lost 4 bases, and 2 bases stayed unmatched. The V gene's germline CDR1 is SGHVS and CDR2 FNYEAQ. The CDR3 spells CASSLGTGRETQYF. The CDR3 coding sequence is TGTGCCAGCAGCTTAGGGACAGGGAGAGAGACCCAGTACTTC.

This chain joins TRBV29-1 and TRBJ2-5, with 9 bases matching TRBD1. The V and J ends lost 8 bases and 6 bases, in that order; junction bases with no gene match: 10. The V gene's germline CDR1 is SQVTM and CDR2 ANQGSEA. CDR3 length equals 13 residues. CDR3 DNA sequence: TGCAGCACTGGGACAGGGATCGGAAAGACCCAGTACTTC. Translation gives CSTGTGIGKTQYF.

V is TRBV12-2 and J is TRBJ2-3; TRBD2 was called by the table and not checked on the DNA. TRBV12-2 is an annotated pseudogene. This CDR3 spans 16 amino acids. This chain's CDR3 is CASRLRLAGSTDTQYF. The CDR3 region has the DNA TGTGCAAGTCGCTTACGACTAGCGGGAAGCACAGATACGCAGTATTTT.

The rearrangement links TRBV5-1 to TRBJ2-5; TRBD2 matches at 9 bases. Germline CDR1 and CDR2: SGHRS and YFSETQ. CDR3 size: 15 residues. The V and J ends lost 0 bases and 5 bases, in that order; junction bases with no gene match: 5. The CDR3 bases are TGCGCCAGCAGCTTGGCCGGGACTAGCAGGGAGACCCAGTACTTC. It encodes CASSLAGTSRETQYF.

This sequence joins TRBV7-3 and TRBJ2-1, with 7 bases that match TRBD1. Germline lookup yields CDR1 SGHTA and CDR2 FQGTGA. The CDR3 has 15 amino acids. The trim removed 4 bases at V and 4 bases at J, leaving 7 bases unmatched. The CDR3 DNA sequence: TGTGCCAGCAGCTCGATGGACAGGACGTACAATGAGCAGTTCTTC. Its translation: CASSSMDRTYNEQFF.

DNA of the CDR3: TGTGCCACCAGTGATTTCAAGGGGCAAGAGACCCAGTACTTC. Protein sequence: CATSDFKGQETQYF. The chain recombines TRBV24-1 with TRBJ2-5; D is perhaps TRBD1 (5 bases). Germline CDR1 KGHDR, CDR2 SFDVKD. The CDR3 totals 14 residues. Deletions cut 1 base from V and 2 bases from J, with 7 bases between.

The gene calls are TRBV19 and TRBJ2-1, with 7 nucleotides matching TRBD1. The J segment lost 11 bases and the V segment lost 6 bases, leaving 4 bases of the junction unmatched. CDR1 is LNHDA and CDR2 is SQIVND in the germline V gene (reference sequence). The CDR3 covers 11 residues. CDR3 in DNA: TGTGCCAGTAGAACAGGGGTCAAGCAGTTCTTC. As protein: CASRTGVKQFF.

This clone was found a few times. This chain uses TRBV3-1 (or the pseudogene TRBV3-2) with TRBJ2-7; D is possibly TRBD1 (6 bases). Germline CDR1 reads LGHDT; CDR2 reads YNNKEL (reference sequence). The CDR3 spans 15 residues. V lost 1 base to trimming and J lost 3 bases, with 13 bases between them. In DNA form, the CDR3 reads TGTGCCAGCAGCCAAGCATTAAGGGGGAACTACGAGCAGTACTTC. Encoded protein: CASSQALRGNYEQYF.

The gene calls are TRBV7-6 and TRBJ2-1, with D perhaps TRBD1 (5 bases). This CDR3 has 16 amino acids. The V end lost 1 base, the J end lost 3 bases, and 13 bases lay between the germline ends. Germline assignment: CDR1 SGHVS and CDR2 FNYEAQ. CDR3 in amino acids: CASSLERQGIYNEQFF. The CDR3 DNA is TGTGCCAGCAGCTTAGAACGGCAGGGTATCTACAATGAGCAGTTCTTC.

This clone has more than one count but fewer than ten. This chain connects TRBV10-1 to TRBJ2-3; no clear D gene. The V end was cut by 7 bases, the J end by 1 base, with 15 bases between. Germline assignment: CDR1 WNHNN and CDR2 SYGVQD (reference sequence). The CDR3 has 15 residues. CDR3 residues: CASTTSEPRTDTQYF. In DNA, the CDR3 is TGCGCCAGCACTACCAGCGAGCCTCGCACAGATACGCAGTATTTT.

The chain uses TRBV9 and TRBJ2-3, with D maybe TRBD2 (7 bases). Germline V CDR1 and CDR2: SGDLS, YYNGEE. The CDR3 extends over 17 amino acids. Trimming stripped 0 bases from V and 3 bases from J, with 17 bases between. The CDR3 protein is CASSVGRGAGVTDTQYF. As DNA, the CDR3 is TGTGCCAGCAGCGTAGGCCGGGGGGCCGGCGTAACAGATACGCAGTATTTT.

This chain connects TRBV6-5 to TRBJ1-6; 10 bases match TRBD1. CDR3 length: 15 amino acids. Trimming took 3 bases from V and 9 from J; bases not matched to a gene: 5. In germline, CDR1 is MNHEY, CDR2 SVGAGI. CDR3 in DNA: TGTGCCAGCAGTTATTTGGACAGGGGGGGTTCACCCCTCCACTTT. Translated, it gives CASSYLDRGGSPLHF.

This clone was picked up a small number of times. The chain carries TRBV7-3 and TRBJ1-1, with D perhaps matching TRBD1 (5 bases). CDR1 is SGHTA, CDR2 FQGTGA, per germline. V gave up 4 bases and J gave up 3 bases, with 12 bases separating them. CDR3 length: 14 residues. This CDR3 is CASSSQGLDTEAFF. The CDR3 DNA reads as TGTGCCAGCAGCTCCCAGGGACTTGACACTGAAGCTTTCTTT.

The genes are TRBV6-5 and TRBJ2-7; D may be TRBD2 (6 bases). The V gene lost 6 bases and the J gene lost 7 bases, with 22 bases spanning the gap. The CDR3 loop spans 15 amino acids. The germline CDR1 and CDR2 sequences are MNHEY and SVGAGI. The CDR3 is CASSHHTRAGGEQYF. CDR3 bases: TGTGCCAGCAGCCACCATACTAGAGCGGGCGGAGAGCAGTACTTC.

The chain is built from TRBV2 and TRBJ1-3, with D unresolved. Germline CDR1 and CDR2: SNHLY and FYNNEI. This CDR3 contains 15 residues. Trimming cost V 4 bases and J 0 bases, with 10 bases left between them. CDR3 residues: CASSVGESSGNTIYF. CDR3 nucleotide sequence: TGTGCCAGCAGTGTCGGTGAGAGCTCTGGAAACACCATATATTTT.

The chain couples TRBV9 to TRBJ1-2; no clear D. The CDR3 runs 15 residues. Trimming took off 4 bases at V and 4 bases at J, with 17 bases between the two ends. Germline CDR1 is SGDLS and CDR2 is YYNGEE. The CDR3 sequence is CASSYRSRGSYGYTF. The CDR3 DNA is TGTGCCAGCAGCTATAGAAGTCGAGGTAGCTATGGCTACACCTTC.

V and J are TRBV12-3 or TRBV12-4 and TRBJ1-2; D perhaps matches TRBD1 (6 bases). The CDR3 is 12 amino acids. V was cut by 6 bases and J by 8 bases, with 13 bases left in between. This chain's CDR3 is CASSPGQSGYTF. The CDR3 DNA sequence: TGTGCCAGCAGCCCAGGACAGTCGGGCTACACCTTC.

The V call is TRBV7-3, the J call TRBJ2-5, with D unresolved. CDR1 is SGHTA and CDR2 is FQGTGA in the germline V gene. The CDR3 has 13 residues. The V gene lost 6 bases and the J gene lost 2 bases, with 10 bases spanning the gap. This CDR3 is CASSRSFQETQYF. CDR3 sequence (DNA): TGTGCCAGCAGTAGATCATTTCAAGAGACCCAGTACTTC. Using reference TRBV7-3 and TRBJ2-5 for the parts outside the CDR3, the full variable domain is GAGVSQTPSNKVTEKGKYVELRCDPISGHTALYWYRQSLGQGPEFLIYFQGTGAADDSGLPNDRFFAVRPEGSVSTLKIQRTERGDSAVYLCASSRSFQETQYFGPGTRLLVL.